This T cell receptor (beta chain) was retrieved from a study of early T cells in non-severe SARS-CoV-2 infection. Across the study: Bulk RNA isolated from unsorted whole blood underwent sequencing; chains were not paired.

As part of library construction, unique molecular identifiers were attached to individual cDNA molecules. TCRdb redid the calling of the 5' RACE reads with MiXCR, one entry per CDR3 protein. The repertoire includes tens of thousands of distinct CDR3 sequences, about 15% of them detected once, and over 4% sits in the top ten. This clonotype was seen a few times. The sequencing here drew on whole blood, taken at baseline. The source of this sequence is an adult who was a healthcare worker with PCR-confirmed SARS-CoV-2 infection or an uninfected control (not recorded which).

As DNA, the CDR3 is TGTGCCAGTAGTACCAACGGGGGAGGGAGAGAGACCCAGTACTTC. Translated: CASSTNGGGRETQYF. The chain joins TRBV19 to TRBJ2-5; 7 bases align to TRBD2. With 4 bases clipped from V and 4 bases from J, the junction kept 9 bases outside the gene matches. The V gene's germline CDR1 is LNHDA and CDR2 SQIVND (reference sequence). The CDR3 runs 15 residues.